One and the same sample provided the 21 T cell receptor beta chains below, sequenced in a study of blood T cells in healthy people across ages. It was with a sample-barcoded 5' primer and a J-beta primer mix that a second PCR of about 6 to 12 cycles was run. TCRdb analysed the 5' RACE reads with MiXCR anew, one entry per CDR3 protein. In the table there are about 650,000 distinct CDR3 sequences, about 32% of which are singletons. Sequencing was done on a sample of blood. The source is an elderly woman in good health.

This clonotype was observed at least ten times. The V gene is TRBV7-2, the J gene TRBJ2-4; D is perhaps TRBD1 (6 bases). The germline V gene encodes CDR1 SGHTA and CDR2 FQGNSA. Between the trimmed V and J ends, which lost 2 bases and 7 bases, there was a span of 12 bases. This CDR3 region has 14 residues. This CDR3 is CASSLQGFYNIQYF. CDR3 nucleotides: TGTGCCAGCAGCTTACAGGGGTTCTACAACATTCAGTACTTC.

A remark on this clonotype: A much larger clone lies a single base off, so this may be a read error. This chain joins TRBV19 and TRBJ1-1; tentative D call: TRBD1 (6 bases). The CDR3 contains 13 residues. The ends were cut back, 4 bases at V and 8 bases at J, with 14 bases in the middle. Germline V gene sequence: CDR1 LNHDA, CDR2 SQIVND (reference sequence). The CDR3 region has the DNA TGTGCCAGTAGTACGGACAAGGGGGTCGAAGCTTTCTTT. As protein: CASSTDKGVEAFF.

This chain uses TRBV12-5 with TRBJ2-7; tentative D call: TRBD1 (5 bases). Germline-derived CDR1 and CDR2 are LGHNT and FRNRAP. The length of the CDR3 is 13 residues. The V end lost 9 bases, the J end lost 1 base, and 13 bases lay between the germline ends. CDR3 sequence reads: CASRAGSSYEQYF. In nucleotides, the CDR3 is TGTGCTAGCCGGGCAGGGTCATCCTACGAGCAGTACTTC.

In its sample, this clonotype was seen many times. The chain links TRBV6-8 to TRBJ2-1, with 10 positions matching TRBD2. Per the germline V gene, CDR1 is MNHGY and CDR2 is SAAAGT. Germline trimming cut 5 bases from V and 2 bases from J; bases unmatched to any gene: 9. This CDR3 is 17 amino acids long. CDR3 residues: CASSPSRLAGPYNEQFF. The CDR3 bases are TGTGCCAGCAGTCCCTCCCGACTAGCGGGCCCCTACAATGAGCAGTTCTTC.

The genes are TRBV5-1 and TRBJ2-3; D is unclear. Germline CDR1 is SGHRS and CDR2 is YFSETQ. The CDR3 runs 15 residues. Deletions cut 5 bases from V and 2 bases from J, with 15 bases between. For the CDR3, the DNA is TGCGCCAGCAGGGGTCCATCCGGGTCCACAGATACGCAGTATTTT. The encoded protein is CASRGPSGSTDTQYF.

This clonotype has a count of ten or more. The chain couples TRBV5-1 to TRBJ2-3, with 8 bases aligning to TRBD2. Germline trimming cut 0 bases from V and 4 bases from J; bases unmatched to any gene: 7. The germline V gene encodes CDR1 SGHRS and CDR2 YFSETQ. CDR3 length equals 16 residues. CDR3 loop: CASSLAGRGGPDTQYF. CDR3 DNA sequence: TGCGCCAGCAGCTTGGCCGGACGGGGGGGCCCAGATACGCAGTATTTT.

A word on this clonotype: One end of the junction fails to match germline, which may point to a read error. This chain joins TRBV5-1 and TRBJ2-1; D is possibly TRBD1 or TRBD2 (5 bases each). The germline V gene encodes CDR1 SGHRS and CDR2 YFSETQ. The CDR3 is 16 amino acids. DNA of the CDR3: TGCGCCAGCAGCTTGGTGTCTGGGGGTTCCTACGATGAGCAGTTCTTC. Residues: CASSLVSGGSYDEQFF.

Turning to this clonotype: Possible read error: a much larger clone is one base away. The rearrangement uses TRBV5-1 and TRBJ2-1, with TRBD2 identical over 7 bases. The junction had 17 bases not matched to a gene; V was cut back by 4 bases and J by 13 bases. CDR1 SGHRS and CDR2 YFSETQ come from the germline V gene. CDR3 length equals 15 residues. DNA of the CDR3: TGCGCCAGCAGCCCATCTCGGGGGGTAGGGGAGACCCAGTTCTTC. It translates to CASSPSRGVGETQFF.

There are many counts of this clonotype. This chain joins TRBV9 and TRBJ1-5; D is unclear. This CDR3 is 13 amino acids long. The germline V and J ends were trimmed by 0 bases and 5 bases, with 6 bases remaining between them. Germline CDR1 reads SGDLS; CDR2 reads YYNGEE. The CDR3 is CASSVAQDQPQHF. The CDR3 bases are TGTGCCAGCAGCGTAGCCCAGGATCAGCCCCAGCATTTT.

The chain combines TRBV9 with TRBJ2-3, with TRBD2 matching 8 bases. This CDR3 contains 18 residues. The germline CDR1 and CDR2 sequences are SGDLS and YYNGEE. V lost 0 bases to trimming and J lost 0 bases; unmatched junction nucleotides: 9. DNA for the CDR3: TGTGCCAGCAGCGTAGCGAGCGGGGGCTTCCTTAGCACAGATACGCAGTATTTT. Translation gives CASSVASGGFLSTDTQYF.

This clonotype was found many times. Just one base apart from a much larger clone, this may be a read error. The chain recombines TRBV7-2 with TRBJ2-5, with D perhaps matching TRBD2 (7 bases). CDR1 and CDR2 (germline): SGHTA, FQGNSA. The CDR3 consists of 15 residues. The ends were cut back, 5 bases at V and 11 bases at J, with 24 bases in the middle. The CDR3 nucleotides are TGTGCCAGCAGCCCACCTGGGGGGGCCCACAATGAGCAGTACTTC. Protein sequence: CASSPPGGAHNEQYF.

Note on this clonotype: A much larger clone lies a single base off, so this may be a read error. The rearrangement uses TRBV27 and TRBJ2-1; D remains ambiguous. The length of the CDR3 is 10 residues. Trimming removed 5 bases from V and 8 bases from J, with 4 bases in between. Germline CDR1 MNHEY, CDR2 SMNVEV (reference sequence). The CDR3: CASSRHEQFF. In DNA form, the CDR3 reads TGTGCCAGCAGTCGCCATGAGCAGTTCTTC.

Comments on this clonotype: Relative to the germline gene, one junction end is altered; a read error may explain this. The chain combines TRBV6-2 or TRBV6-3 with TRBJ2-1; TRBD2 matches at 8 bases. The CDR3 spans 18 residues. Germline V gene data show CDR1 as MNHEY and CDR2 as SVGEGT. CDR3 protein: CASSYSGGGPLISNEQLF. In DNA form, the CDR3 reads TGTGCCAGCAGTTACTCGGGCGGGGGGCCGCTCATCTCCAATGAGCAACTCTTC.

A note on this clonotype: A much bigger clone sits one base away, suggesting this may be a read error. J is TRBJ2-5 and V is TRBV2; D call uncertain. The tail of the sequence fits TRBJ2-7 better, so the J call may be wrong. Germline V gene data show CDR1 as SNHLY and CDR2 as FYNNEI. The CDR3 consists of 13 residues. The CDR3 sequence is CASRESEDYEQYF. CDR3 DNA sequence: TGTGCCAGCAGGGAATCCGAAGACTACGAGCAGTACTTC.

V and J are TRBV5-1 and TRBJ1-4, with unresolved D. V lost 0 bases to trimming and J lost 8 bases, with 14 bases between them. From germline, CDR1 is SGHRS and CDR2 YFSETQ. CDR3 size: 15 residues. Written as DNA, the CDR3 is TGCGCCAGCAGCTTGGATCGGCTTTTCGAAGAAAAACTGTTTTTT. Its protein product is CASSLDRLFEEKLFF.

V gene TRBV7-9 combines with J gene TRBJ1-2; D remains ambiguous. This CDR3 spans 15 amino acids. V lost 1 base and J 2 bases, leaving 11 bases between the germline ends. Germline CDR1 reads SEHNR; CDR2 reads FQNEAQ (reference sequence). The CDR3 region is CASSLVPGLNYGYTF. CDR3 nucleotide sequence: TGTGCCAGCAGCTTAGTGCCTGGACTGAACTATGGCTACACCTTC.

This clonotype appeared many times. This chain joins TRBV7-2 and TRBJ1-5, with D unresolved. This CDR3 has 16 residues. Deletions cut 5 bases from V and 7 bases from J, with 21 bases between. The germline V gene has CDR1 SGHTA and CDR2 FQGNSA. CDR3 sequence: CASSPQAQAGGQPQHF. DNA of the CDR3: TGTGCCAGCAGCCCCCAGGCTCAAGCGGGTGGCCAGCCCCAGCATTTT.

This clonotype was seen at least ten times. The CDR3 loop reads CASSGASGGATHEQFF. For the CDR3, the DNA is TGTGCCAGCAGTGGCGCTAGCGGGGGGGCGACTCATGAGCAGTTCTTC. V and J are TRBV6-1 and TRBJ2-1, with 12 bases identical to TRBD2. The CDR3 has 16 amino acids. Germline lookup yields CDR1 MNHNS and CDR2 SASEGT. Trimming took 4 bases from V and 8 from J; bases not matched to a gene: 9.

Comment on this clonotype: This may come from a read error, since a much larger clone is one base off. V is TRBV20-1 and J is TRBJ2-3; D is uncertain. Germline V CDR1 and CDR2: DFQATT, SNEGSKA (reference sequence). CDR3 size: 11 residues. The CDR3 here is CSARDLDTRYF. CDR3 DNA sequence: TGCAGTGCTAGAGATTTAGATACGCGGTATTTT.

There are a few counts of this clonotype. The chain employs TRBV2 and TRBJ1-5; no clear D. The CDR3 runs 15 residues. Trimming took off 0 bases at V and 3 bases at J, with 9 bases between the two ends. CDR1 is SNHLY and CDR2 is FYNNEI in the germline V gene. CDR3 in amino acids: CASSEARRNNQPQHF. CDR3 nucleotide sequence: TGTGCCAGCAGTGAAGCGCGCAGAAACAATCAGCCCCAGCATTTT.

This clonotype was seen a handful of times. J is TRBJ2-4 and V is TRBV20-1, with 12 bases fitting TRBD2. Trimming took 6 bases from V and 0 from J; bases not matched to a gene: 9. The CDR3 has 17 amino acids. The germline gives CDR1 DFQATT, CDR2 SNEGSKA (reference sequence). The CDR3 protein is CSAIGLAGNVAKNIQYF. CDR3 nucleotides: TGCAGTGCCATAGGACTAGCGGGAAATGTAGCCAAAAACATTCAGTACTTC.